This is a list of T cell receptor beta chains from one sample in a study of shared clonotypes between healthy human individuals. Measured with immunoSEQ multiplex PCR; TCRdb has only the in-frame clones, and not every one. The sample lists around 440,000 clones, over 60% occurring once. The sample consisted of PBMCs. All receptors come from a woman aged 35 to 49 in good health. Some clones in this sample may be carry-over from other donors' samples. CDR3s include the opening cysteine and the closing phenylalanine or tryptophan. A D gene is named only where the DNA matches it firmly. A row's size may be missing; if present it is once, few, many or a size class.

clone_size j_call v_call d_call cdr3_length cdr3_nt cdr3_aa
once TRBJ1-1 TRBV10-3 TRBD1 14 TGTGCCATCAGTAGGGACAGTATGAACACTGAAGCTTTCTTT CAISRDSMNTEAFF
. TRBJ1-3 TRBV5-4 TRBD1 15 TGTGCCAGCAGCGATGGGACAGGGATGGGAAACACCATATATTTT CASSDGTGMGNTIYF
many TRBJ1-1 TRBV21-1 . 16 TGTGCCAGCAGTTACCGACGGAGGAATATGAACACTGAAGCTTTCTTT CASSYRRRNMNTEAFF
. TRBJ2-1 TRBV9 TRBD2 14 TGTGCCAGCAGCGTTTCGGGAGGGCCAAATGAGCAGTTCTTC CASSVSGGPNEQFF
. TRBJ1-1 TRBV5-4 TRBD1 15 TGTGCCAGCAGCTCAAGGACAGGGGGCATCACTGAAGCTTTCTTT CASSSRTGGITEAFF
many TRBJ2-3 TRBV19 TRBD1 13 TGTGCCAGTAGTCCTTCCGGGACAGGGACGCAGTATTTT CASSPSGTGTQYF
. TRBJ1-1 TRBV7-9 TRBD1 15 TGTGCCAGCACCCACAGGGGGTCCCCGAACACTGAAGCTTTCTTT CASTHRGSPNTEAFF
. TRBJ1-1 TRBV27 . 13 TGTGCCAGCAGTTTATTAGGGGACGGTGAAGCTTTCTTT CASSLLGDGEAFF
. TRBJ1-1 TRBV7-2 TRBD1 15 TGTGCCAGCAGCCCACAGGGGGTGCTGAACACTGAAGCTTTCTTT CASSPQGVLNTEAFF
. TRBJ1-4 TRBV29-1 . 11 TGCAGCGTTGAGACGGGTGGAAAACTGTTTTTT CSVETGGKLFF
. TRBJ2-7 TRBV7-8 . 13 TGTGCCAGCAGCTCCCTAGGGACCTACGAGCAGTACTTC CASSSLGTYEQYF
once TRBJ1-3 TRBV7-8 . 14 TGTGCCAGCAGCTTAGTGCGGACTGGAAACACCATATATTTT CASSLVRTGNTIYF
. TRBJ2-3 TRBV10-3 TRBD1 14 TGTGCCATCAGTCTGGACAGGAACACAGATACGCAGTATTTT CAISLDRNTDTQYF
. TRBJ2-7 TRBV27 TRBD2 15 TGTGCCAGCAGTTCCCCCCAGCGGGAAGGATACGAGCAGTACTTC CASSSPQREGYEQYF
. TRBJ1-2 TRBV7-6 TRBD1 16 TGTGCCAGCAGCCCGGGACAGGGGTTGTCCAACTATGGCTACACCTTC CASSPGQGLSNYGYTF
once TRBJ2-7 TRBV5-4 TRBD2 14 TGTGCCAGCAGCTTGCGAGCGGGAACGGACGAGCAGTACTTC CASSLRAGTDEQYF